This TCR beta chain was recorded in a study of long-term antiretroviral therapy in people with HIV. immunoSEQ v3.0 was run at survey level. The target of sequencing was 40,000-50,000 T-cell genomes per sample. TCRdb's table, derived via immunoSEQ multiplex PCR, lists solely in-frame clones and lacks some. The data show more than 35,000 clones, 90% to 95% seen once. Worth noting for this clone: Antigen: not known.

Regarding the study as a whole: Although diversity increased after ART, it remained lower than in transplant donor controls.

Trimming stripped 4 bases from V and 1 base from J, with 9 bases between. This CDR3 spans 14 amino acids. Germline V lookup: CDR1 MNHNS, CDR2 SASEGT. V gene TRBV6-1 combines with J gene TRBJ2-3; D is possibly TRBD1 or TRBD2 (5 bases each). The input for sequencing was unsorted PBMCs, taken 3.7 years after starting antiretroviral therapy. The TCR originated in a woman in her forties or fifties with HIV. CDR3 loop: CASSAGGGTDTQYF. CDR3 sequence (DNA): TGTGCCAGCAGTGCTGGGGGAGGCACAGATACGCAGTATTTT.